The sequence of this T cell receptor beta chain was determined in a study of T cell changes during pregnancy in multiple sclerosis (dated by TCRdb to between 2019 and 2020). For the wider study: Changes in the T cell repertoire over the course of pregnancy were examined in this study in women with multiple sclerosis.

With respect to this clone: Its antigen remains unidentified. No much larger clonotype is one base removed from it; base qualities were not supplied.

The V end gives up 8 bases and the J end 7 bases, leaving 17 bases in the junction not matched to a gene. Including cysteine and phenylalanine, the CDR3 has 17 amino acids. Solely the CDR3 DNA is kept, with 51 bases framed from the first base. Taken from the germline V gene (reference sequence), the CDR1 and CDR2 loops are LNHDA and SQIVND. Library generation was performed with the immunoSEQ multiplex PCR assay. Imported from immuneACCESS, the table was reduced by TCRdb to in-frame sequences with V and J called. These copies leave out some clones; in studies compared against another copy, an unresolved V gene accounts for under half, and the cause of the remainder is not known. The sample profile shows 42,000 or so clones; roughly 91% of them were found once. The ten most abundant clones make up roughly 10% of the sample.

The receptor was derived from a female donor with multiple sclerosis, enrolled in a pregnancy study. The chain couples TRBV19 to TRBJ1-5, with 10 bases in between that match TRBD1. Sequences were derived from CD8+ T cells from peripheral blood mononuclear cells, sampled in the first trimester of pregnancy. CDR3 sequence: CASCSDRDRGTLQPQHF. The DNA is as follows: TGTGCCAGTTGTTCCGACCGGGACAGGGGAACCTTGCAGCCCCAGCATTTT.